The entry below gives a single TCR beta chain sequence along with its context. Clones were sequenced by immunoSEQ multiplex PCR, and TCRdb holds only the in-frame ones, with some missing. The profile shows 90,000 to 150,000 clones, roughly 57% of them singletons. These data are taken from a study of cytotoxic CD8 clonotypes in ibrutinib-treated CLL. The source was PBMCs, collected after 24 months of ibrutinib treatment. The sequence derives from a human donor with chronic lymphocytic leukemia.

CDR3 amino acids: CASSKSDKGVYEQYF. DNA of the CDR3: TGTGCCAGCAGTAAATCGGACAAAGGGGTATACGAGCAGTACTTC. This chain uses TRBV6-5 with TRBJ2-7, with TRBD1 as a possible D gene (5 bases). The CDR3 totals 15 residues. CDR1 MNHEY and CDR2 SVGAGI come from the germline V gene. Deletions cut 5 bases from V and 4 bases from J, with 18 bases between.